Following are 2 T cell receptor beta chains from one sample sequenced in a study of T cell changes during pregnancy in multiple sclerosis. Sequenced by immunoSEQ multiplex PCR; TCRdb stores in-frame clones only, minus some. This sample carries 55,000 to 85,000 clones, around 94% of them seen once, and the ten largest clones take 0.58%. Sequenced material: peripheral blood, taken in the third trimester of pregnancy. The receptors here all came from a female donor with multiple sclerosis, enrolled in a pregnancy study.

The CDR3 sequence: CASGRTRNTGELFF. The CDR3 nucleotides are TGTGCCAGCGGCAGGACTAGAAACACCGGGGAGCTGTTTTTT. The chain links TRBV27 to TRBJ2-2; 7 nucleotides line up with TRBD2. The V gene's germline CDR1 is MNHEY and CDR2 SMNVEV (reference sequence). The CDR3 consists of 14 residues. Germline trimming cut 8 bases from V and 2 bases from J; bases unmatched to any gene: 5.

The chain carries TRBV18 and TRBJ1-6; 10 bases map to TRBD1. Germline V lookup: CDR1 KGHSH, CDR2 LQKENI. The CDR3 spans 15 residues. V dropped 4 bases and J dropped 5; count of bases not matched to a gene: 2. The CDR3 DNA follows: TGTGCCAGCTCACGGGACAGGGGAGATAATTCACCCCTCCACTTT. Translated, it gives CASSRDRGDNSPLHF.